These 10 T cell receptor beta chains share one sample of origin, sequenced in a study of control samples from healthy donors and cancer patients. Using immunoSEQ multiplex PCR, the repertoire was profiled, and TCRdb retains in-frame clones only, with some absent. This table has 120,000 or so clones, approximately 87% appearing once. Sequenced input: blood. These receptors all come from a man aged 55 to 69 in good health.

This sequence joins TRBV6-6 and TRBJ2-1; D not resolved. Per the germline V gene, CDR1 is MNHNY and CDR2 is SVGAGI (reference sequence). V was shortened by 0 bases and J by 7 bases, with 10 bases between the two germline ends. This CDR3 has 14 residues. The CDR3 here is CASSYSLDRNEQFF. CDR3 coding DNA: TGTGCCAGCAGTTACTCCCTCGATCGGAATGAGCAGTTCTTC.

The chain combines TRBV10-3 with TRBJ1-2; 12 bases fit TRBD1. V shed 6 bases, J shed 7 bases, and the junction held 9 bases outside the gene matches. Germline V CDR1 and CDR2: ENHRY, SYGVKD. The CDR3 runs 15 residues. The CDR3 DNA is TGTGCCATCAGGCCGGGACAGGGGGCGGCAAGTGGCTACACCTTC. Translating gives CAIRPGQGAASGYTF.

CDR3 DNA: TGTGCCAGCAGCCCTGGACAGCTCCCTTCTGGTGAGCAGTACTTC. Its protein product is CASSPGQLPSGEQYF. The chain combines TRBV7-2 with TRBJ2-7, with D possibly being TRBD1 (6 bases). V lost 5 bases and J 7 bases, leaving 21 bases between the germline ends. Germline V gene sequence: CDR1 SGHTA, CDR2 FQGNSA. The CDR3 covers 15 residues.

The rearrangement uses TRBV3-1 (or the pseudogene TRBV3-2) and TRBJ2-7; no reliable D call. There are 12 residues in the CDR3. Trimming took off 8 bases at V and 1 base at J, with 9 bases between the two ends. CDR1 is LGHDT, CDR2 YNNKEL, per germline (reference sequence). CDR3 amino acids: CASGLLSYEQYF. The CDR3, as DNA: TGTGCCAGCGGGCTTTTATCCTACGAGCAGTACTTC.

The V and J genes are TRBV7-2 and TRBJ1-5, with a possible D match to TRBD1 (6 bases). V lost 10 bases and J 4 bases, leaving 14 bases between the germline ends. The CDR3 has 13 residues. Germline assignment: CDR1 SGHTA and CDR2 FQGNSA. CDR3 DNA: TGTGCCACCGCGGGGGCCATGAATCAGCCCCAGCATTTT. The encoded protein is CATAGAMNQPQHF.

V usage is TRBV28 and J usage is TRBJ1-2, with D uncertain. CDR1 is MDHEN, CDR2 SYDVKM, per germline. This CDR3 has 15 residues. The V end lost 1 base, the J end lost 8 bases, and 17 bases lay between the germline ends. CDR3 loop: CASSLSPGRSGGYTF. The CDR3 DNA follows: TGTGCCAGCAGTTTATCCCCCGGCCGGTCCGGGGGCTACACCTTC.

This chain links TRBV2 with TRBJ1-6, with 9 bases aligning to TRBD1. The germline V gene has CDR1 SNHLY and CDR2 FYNNEI. V shed 6 bases and J 10 bases; nucleotides not matched to a gene: 4. The CDR3 loop spans 13 amino acids. Written as DNA, the CDR3 is TGTGCCAGCAGGGGACAGGGAAGCTCACCCCTCCACTTT. Its protein is CASRGQGSSPLHF.

The chain couples TRBV4-1 to TRBJ1-3; no definite D call. The germline gives CDR1 MGHRA, CDR2 YSYEKL. The CDR3 is 13 residues long. V was trimmed by 5 bases and J by 3 bases, leaving 8 bases between them. CDR3 loop: CASSWNGGNTIYF. The CDR3 coding sequence is TGCGCCAGCAGCTGGAACGGTGGAAACACCATATATTTT.

CDR3 coding DNA: TGTGCCAGCAGTGTCTGGGTTGGGGCTGAAGCTTTCTTT. This codes for CASSVWVGAEAFF. V is TRBV12-3 or TRBV12-4 and J is TRBJ1-1, with unresolved D. V dropped 5 bases and J dropped 6 bases, with 13 bases sitting between them. There are 13 residues in the CDR3.

V gene TRBV7-7 combines with J gene TRBJ1-4; 10 bases line up with TRBD1. The junction had 6 bases not matched to a gene; V was cut back by 5 bases and J by 0 bases. The germline V gene has CDR1 SSHAT and CDR2 FNYEAQ (reference sequence). The CDR3 loop spans 17 amino acids. The CDR3 is CASSDRGLPATNEKLFF. For the CDR3, the DNA is TGTGCCAGCAGCGACAGGGGGCTACCAGCAACTAATGAAAAACTGTTTTTT. Full variable domain (rest looked up from reference TRBV7-7 and TRBJ1-4): GAGVSQSPRYKVTKRGQDVTLRCDPISSHATLYWYQQALGQGPEFLTYFNYEAQPDKSGLPSDRFSAERPEGSISTLTIQRTEQRDSAMYRCASSDRGLPATNEKLFFGSGTQLSVL.